Listed below are T cell receptor beta chains from one sample, sequenced in a study of a mutant IDH1 vaccine in newly diagnosed glioma. Their target antigens are unknown. TCRdb's copy holds only in-frame clones and misses some; the assay was immunoSEQ multiplex PCR. Of about 26,000 clones listed, 70% to 85% are singletons. Material: PBMCs, obtained from a glioma patient whose treatment included an IDH1 peptide vaccine. These receptors were collected from a man aged 35-49 years with glioma. Some clones in this sample may be carry-over from other donors' samples. CDR3s include the opening cysteine and the closing phenylalanine or tryptophan. The D gene is left open where the match is weak. Expanded clones get a size class; other rows say once, few or many, or leave the size out.

clone size	V gene	J gene	D gene	CDR3 DNA	CDR3 protein
.	TRBV4-1	TRBJ2-7	TRBD2	TGCGCCAGCAGCCAAGCTCCTAGCGGGGAATTCGAGCAGTACTTC	CASSQAPSGEFEQYF
.	TRBV5-4	TRBJ2-7	.	TGTGCCAGCAGCTTGGGAAGAGGGGGGGCTTACGAGCAGTACTTC	CASSLGRGGAYEQYF
.	TRBV5-1	TRBJ1-1	.	TGCGCCAGCAGCGGGACGACAGGGAACACTGAAGCTTTCTTT	CASSGTTGNTEAFF
.	TRBV6-1	TRBJ1-2	TRBD1	TGTGCCAGCAGGGGCGCAGGGGGCTATGGCTACACCTTC	CASRGAGGYGYTF
.	TRBV7-2	TRBJ2-5	.	TGTGCCAGCAGCTTGGAACAAATTCAAGAGACCCAGTACTTC	CASSLEQIQETQYF
.	TRBV6-5	TRBJ1-4	.	TGTGCCAGCAGTTCTCAGGGAGGGGGGAAACTGTTTTTT	CASSSQGGGKLFF
.	TRBV5-1	TRBJ1-1	TRBD1	TGCGCCAGCAGCGTGGGACAGCAGAACACTGAAGCTTTCTTT	CASSVGQQNTEAFF
.	TRBV5-1	TRBJ1-4	.	TGCGCCAGCAGCCAAGGGGTGCAGGGCACTAATGAAAAACTGTTTTTT	CASSQGVQGTNEKLFF
.	TRBV6-1	TRBJ1-4	.	TGTGCCAGCAACCTCGGTCGGGAAAAACTGTTTTTT	CASNLGREKLFF
.	TRBV10-3	TRBJ2-1	TRBD1	TGTGCCATCAGGGGGGACAGCCGAGGTGTCGATGAGCAGTTCTTC	CAIRGDSRGVDEQFF
.	TRBV5-4	TRBJ1-1	TRBD1	TGTGCCAGCCACAGGGGTGGCGGCACTGAAGCTTTCTTT	CASHRGGGTEAFF
once	TRBV4-2	TRBJ2-1	.	TGTGCCAGCAGCCTAAGTCGGGCCGCGGATGAGCAGTTCTTC	CASSLSRAADEQFF
few	TRBV6-5	TRBJ2-1	.	TGTGCCAGCAGCCCGGACACTAGCTCCTACAATGAGCAGTTCTTC	CASSPDTSSYNEQFF
.	TRBV4-2	TRBJ1-4	TRBD1	TGTGCCAGCAGCCGGGACAGGGGTGGTGAAAAACTGTTTTTT	CASSRDRGGEKLFF
.	TRBV6-1	TRBJ2-4	TRBD1	TGTGCCAGCCGTGGACAGGGGGGGGCAAGAGGCAAAAACATTCAGTACTTC	CASRGQGGARGKNIQYF
.	TRBV27	TRBJ1-5	.	TGTGCCAGCAGTTTAATGAGGGGGGAACAGCCCCAGCATTTT	CASSLMRGEQPQHF
.	TRBV19	TRBJ2-3	.	TGTGCCAGTCAGTCGAGGGCGGCAGATACGCAGTATTTT	CASQSRAADTQYF
.	TRBV10-3	TRBJ2-7	.	TGTGCCATCAGTGAGGGCTGGGACGGTTCCTACGAGCAGTACTTC	CAISEGWDGSYEQYF
.	TRBV6-1	TRBJ2-7	.	TGTGCCAGCAGGCACATCGGGACACCTGCCTACGAGCAGTACTTC	CASRHIGTPAYEQYF
once	TRBV5-1	TRBJ1-2	.	TGCGCCAGCAGCTTGCCCGGACAGAACTATGGCTACACCTTC	CASSLPGQNYGYTF
.	TRBV7-6	TRBJ1-1	TRBD1	TGTGCCAGCAGCCCAGGACAGGGGAACACTGAAGCTTTCTTT	CASSPGQGNTEAFF
.	TRBV11-2	TRBJ1-4	.	TGTGCCAGCAGCTTCAATGAAAAACTGTTTTTT	CASSFNEKLFF
.	TRBV25-1	TRBJ1-1	TRBD1	TGTGCCAGCAGTGGTGGGACAGGGCCTGCTGAAGCTTTCTTT	CASSGGTGPAEAFF
once	TRBV5-1	TRBJ2-7	.	TGCGCCAGCAGCTTAATACAGGCCCCCTACGAGCAGTACTTC	CASSLIQAPYEQYF
few	TRBV5-4	TRBJ1-1	TRBD1	TGTGCCAGCAGCTATTTGGACAGGGTTGACATGAACACTGAAGCTTTCTTT	CASSYLDRVDMNTEAFF
.	TRBV10-3	TRBJ2-5	.	TGTGCCATCAGCGGAGGTGACGAGACCCAGTACTTC	CAISGGDETQYF
medium-sized	TRBV5-6	TRBJ2-1	TRBD1	TGTGCCAGCAGCTTAGGGGACAGGGCCTACAATGAGCAGTTCTTC	CASSLGDRAYNEQFF
.	TRBV30	TRBJ1-2	.	TGTGCCTGGAGTGTTAGTGTCAGGGGTATCTATGGCTACACCTTC	CAWSVSVRGIYGYTF
.	TRBV30	TRBJ2-2	TRBD1	TGTGCCTGGAGAGAAAAACGGGGACAGGGCTCTAACACCGGGGAGCTGTTTTTT	CAWREKRGQGSNTGELFF
medium-sized	TRBV27	TRBJ1-5	.	TGTGCCAGCAGTCCACTCGATGCTAATCAGCCCCAGCATTTT	CASSPLDANQPQHF
.	TRBV5-1	TRBJ1-5	.	TGCGCCAGCAGCTTGCAGCCAGGTGCAAATCAGCCCCAGCATTTT	CASSLQPGANQPQHF
.	TRBV5-6	TRBJ2-1	TRBD1	TGTGCCAGCAGCTTGGGTCCAGGGACAGGGATCTACAATGAGCAGTTCTTC	CASSLGPGTGIYNEQFF
.	TRBV27	TRBJ2-1	.	TGTGCCAGCAGTTACGCCGGGACGGTGGTTCCGAATGAGCAGTTCTTC	CASSYAGTVVPNEQFF
.	TRBV5-1	TRBJ1-6	.	TGCGCCAGCGCGTTGAGCAGCTCCTATAATTCACCCCTCCACTTT	CASALSSSYNSPLHF
.	TRBV4-2	TRBJ1-6	.	TGTGCCAGCAGCCAAGATAGTCGGTCACCCCTCCACTTT	CASSQDSRSPLHF
.	TRBV6-6	TRBJ2-5	.	TGTGCCAGCAGTCCACGGGGATACCAAGAGACCCAGTACTTC	CASSPRGYQETQYF
once	TRBV9	TRBJ2-5	TRBD1	TGTGCCAGCAGTCCCCCCGGGACAGACTCTTGGTACCAAGAGACCCAGTACTTC	CASSPPGTDSWYQETQYF
.	TRBV27	TRBJ1-3	.	TGTGCCAGCAGTTTACCCCGCCGCTCTGGAAACACCATATATTTT	CASSLPRRSGNTIYF
few	TRBV6-5	TRBJ2-2	.	TGTGCCAGCCGATTTCGATCCGAGGCGGGGGAGCTGTTTTTT	CASRFRSEAGELFF
.	TRBV7-9	TRBJ2-1	.	TGTGCCAGCAGCTCCAACTACAATGAGCAGTTCTTC	CASSSNYNEQFF
medium-sized	TRBV2	TRBJ1-1	.	TGTGCCAGCAGCGTCAGGAGGACTGAAGCTTTCTTT	CASSVRRTEAFF
.	TRBV6-5	TRBJ2-1	TRBD1	TGTGCCGCTGGCGGGACAGGGGGCCACGATGAGCAGTTCTTC	CAAGGTGGHDEQFF
.	TRBV30	TRBJ2-3	.	TGTGCCGGTGGGTCCTCAATTGGAGATACGCAGTATTTT	CAGGSSIGDTQYF